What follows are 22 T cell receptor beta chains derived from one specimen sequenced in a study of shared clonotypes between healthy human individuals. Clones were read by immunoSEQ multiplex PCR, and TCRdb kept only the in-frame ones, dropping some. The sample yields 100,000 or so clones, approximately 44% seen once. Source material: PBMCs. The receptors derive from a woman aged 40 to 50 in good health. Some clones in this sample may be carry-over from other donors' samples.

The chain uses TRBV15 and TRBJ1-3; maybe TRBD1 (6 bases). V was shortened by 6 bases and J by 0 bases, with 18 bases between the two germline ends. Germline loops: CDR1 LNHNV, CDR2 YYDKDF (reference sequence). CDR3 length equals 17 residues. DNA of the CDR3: TGTGCCACCAGAGCATCGGACAGCCAGAGCTCTGGAAACACCATATATTTT. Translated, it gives CATRASDSQSSGNTIYF.

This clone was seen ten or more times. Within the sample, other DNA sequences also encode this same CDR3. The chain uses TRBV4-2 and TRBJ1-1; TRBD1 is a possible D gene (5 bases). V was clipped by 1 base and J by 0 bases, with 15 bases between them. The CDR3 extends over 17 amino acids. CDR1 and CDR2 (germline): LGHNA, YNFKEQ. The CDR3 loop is CASSQGGPGRMNTEAFF. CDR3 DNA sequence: TGTGCCAGCAGCCAAGGGGGCCCGGGCCGCATGAACACTGAAGCTTTCTTT.

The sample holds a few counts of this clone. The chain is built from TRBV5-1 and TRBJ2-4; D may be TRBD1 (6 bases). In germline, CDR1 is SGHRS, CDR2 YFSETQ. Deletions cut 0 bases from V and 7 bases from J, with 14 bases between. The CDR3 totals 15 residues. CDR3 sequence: CASSLEQGMQNIQYF. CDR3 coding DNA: TGCGCCAGCAGCTTGGAACAGGGAATGCAGAACATTCAGTACTTC.

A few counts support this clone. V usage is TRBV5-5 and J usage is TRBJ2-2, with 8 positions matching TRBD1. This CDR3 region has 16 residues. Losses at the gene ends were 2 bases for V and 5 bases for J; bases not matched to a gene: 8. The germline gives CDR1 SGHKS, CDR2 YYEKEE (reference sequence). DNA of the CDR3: TGTGCCAGCAGCTTTGGGCAGGGGGCAGTTACCGGGGAGCTGTTTTTT. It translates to CASSFGQGAVTGELFF.

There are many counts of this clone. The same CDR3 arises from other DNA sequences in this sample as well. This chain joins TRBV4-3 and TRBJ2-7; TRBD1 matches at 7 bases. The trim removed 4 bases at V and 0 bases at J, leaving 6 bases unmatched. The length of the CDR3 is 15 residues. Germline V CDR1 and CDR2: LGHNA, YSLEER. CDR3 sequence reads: CASSRDRASSYEQYF. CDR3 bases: TGCGCCAGCAGCCGTGACAGGGCGAGCTCCTACGAGCAGTACTTC.

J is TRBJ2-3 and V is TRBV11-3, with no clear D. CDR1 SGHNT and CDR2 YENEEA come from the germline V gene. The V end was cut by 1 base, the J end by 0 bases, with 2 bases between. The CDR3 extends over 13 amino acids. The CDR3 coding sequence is TGTGCCAGCAGCTTAGGAAGCACAGATACGCAGTATTTT. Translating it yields CASSLGSTDTQYF.

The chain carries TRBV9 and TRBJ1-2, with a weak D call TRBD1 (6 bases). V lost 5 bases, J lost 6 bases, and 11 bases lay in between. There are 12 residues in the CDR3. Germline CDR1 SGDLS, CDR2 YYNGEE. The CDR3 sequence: CASRRGPDGYTF. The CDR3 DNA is TGTGCCAGCAGACGGGGGCCCGATGGCTACACCTTC. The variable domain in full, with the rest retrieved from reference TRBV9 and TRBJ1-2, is DSGVTQTPKHLITATGQRVTLRCSPRSGDLSVYWYQQSLDQGLQFLIQYYNGEERAKGNILERFSAQQFPDLHSELNLSSLELGDSALYFCASRRGPDGYTFGSGTRLTVV.

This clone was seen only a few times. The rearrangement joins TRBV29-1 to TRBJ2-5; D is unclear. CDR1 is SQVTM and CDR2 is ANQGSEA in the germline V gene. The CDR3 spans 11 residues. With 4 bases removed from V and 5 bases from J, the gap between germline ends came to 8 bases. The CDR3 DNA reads TGCAGCGTTGTACTCACTGAGACCCAGTACTTC. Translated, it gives CSVVLTETQYF. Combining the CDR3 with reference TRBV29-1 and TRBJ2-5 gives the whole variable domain SAVISQKPSRDICQRGTSLTIQCQVDSQVTMMFWYRQQPGQSLTLIATANQGSEATYESGFVIDKFPISRPNLTFSTLTVSNMSPEDSSIYLCSVVLTETQYFGPGTRLLVL.

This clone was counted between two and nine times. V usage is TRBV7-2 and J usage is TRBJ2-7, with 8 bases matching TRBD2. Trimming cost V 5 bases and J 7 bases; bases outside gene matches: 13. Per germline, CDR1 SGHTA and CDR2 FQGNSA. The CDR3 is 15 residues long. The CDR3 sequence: CASSQVASGQGEQYF. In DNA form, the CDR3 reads TGTGCCAGCAGCCAAGTCGCTAGCGGGCAGGGGGAGCAGTACTTC. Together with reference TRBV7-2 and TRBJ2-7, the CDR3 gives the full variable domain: GAGVSQSPSNKVTEKGKDVELRCDPISGHTALYWYRQSLGQGLEFLIYFQGNSAPDKSGLPSDRFSAERTGGSVSTLTIQRTQQEDSAVYLCASSQVASGQGEQYFGPGTRLTVT.

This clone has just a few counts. The CDR3 protein is CASSLRSNTGELFF. Here the CDR3 DNA reads TGCGCCAGCAGCTTGAGGTCGAACACCGGGGAGCTGTTTTTT. The chain has TRBV5-1 and TRBJ2-2; D not resolved. The germline CDR1 and CDR2 sequences are SGHRS and YFSETQ. The CDR3 loop spans 14 amino acids. V shed 1 base and J shed 0 bases, with 4 bases lying between them. Full variable domain (rest looked up from reference TRBV5-1 and TRBJ2-2): KAGVTQTPRYLIKTRGQQVTLSCSPISGHRSVSWYQQTPGQGLQFLFEYFSETQRNKGNFPGRFSGRQFSNSRSEMNVSTLELGDSALYLCASSLRSNTGELFFGEGSRLTVL.

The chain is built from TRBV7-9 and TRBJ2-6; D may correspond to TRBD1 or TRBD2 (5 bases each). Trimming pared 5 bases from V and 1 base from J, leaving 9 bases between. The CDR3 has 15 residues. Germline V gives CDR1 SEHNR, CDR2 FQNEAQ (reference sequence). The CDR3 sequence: CASSQEGSGANVLTF. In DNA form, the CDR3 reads TGTGCCAGCAGCCAAGAGGGGTCTGGGGCCAACGTCCTGACTTTC. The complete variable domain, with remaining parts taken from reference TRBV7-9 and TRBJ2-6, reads DTGVSQNPRHKITKRGQNVTFRCDPISEHNRLYWYRQTLGQGPEFLTYFQNEAQLEKSRLLSDRFSAERPKGSFSTLEIQRTEQGDSAMYLCASSQEGSGANVLTFGAGSRLTVL.

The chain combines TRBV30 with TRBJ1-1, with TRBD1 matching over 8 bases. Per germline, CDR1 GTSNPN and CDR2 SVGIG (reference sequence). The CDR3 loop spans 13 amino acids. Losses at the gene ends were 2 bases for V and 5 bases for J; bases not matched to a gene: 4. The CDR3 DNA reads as TGTGCCTGGAGTCCCACAGGGGGAACTGAAGCTTTCTTT. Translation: CAWSPTGGTEAFF. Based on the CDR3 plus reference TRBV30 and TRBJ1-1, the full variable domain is SQTIHQWPATLVQPVGSPLSLECTVEGTSNPNLYWYRQAAGRGLQLLFYSVGIGQISSEVPQNLSASRPQDRQFILSSKKLLLSDSGFYLCAWSPTGGTEAFFGQGTRLTVV.

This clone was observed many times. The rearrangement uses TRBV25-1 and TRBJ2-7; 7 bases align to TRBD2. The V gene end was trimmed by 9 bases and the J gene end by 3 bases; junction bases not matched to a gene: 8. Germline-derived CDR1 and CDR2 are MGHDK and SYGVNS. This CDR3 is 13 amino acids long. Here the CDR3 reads CARNGGGNYEQYF. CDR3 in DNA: TGTGCCAGGAACGGCGGGGGAAACTACGAGCAGTACTTC.

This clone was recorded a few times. The CDR3 DNA sequence: TGTGCCAGCTCACCGGACGGCGAGCAGTACTTC. Its translation: CASSPDGEQYF. The chain employs TRBV18 and TRBJ2-7; no firm D call. V shed 3 bases and J shed 6 bases, with 6 bases lying between them. Germline CDR1 is KGHSH and CDR2 is LQKENI. The CDR3 loop spans 11 amino acids.

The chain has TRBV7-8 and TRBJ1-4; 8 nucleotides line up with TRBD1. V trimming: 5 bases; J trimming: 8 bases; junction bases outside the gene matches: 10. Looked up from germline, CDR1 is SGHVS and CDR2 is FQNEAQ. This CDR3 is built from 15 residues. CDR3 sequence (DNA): TGTGCCAGCAGCCCACCCGGGACAGGTACCGAAAAACTGTTTTTT. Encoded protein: CASSPPGTGTEKLFF.

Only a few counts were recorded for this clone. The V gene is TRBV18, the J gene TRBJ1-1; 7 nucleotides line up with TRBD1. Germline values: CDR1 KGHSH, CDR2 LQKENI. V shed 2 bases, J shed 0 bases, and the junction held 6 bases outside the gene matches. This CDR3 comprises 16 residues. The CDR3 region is CASSPWAGGMNTEAFF. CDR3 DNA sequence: TGTGCCAGCTCACCATGGGCAGGGGGGATGAACACTGAAGCTTTCTTT.

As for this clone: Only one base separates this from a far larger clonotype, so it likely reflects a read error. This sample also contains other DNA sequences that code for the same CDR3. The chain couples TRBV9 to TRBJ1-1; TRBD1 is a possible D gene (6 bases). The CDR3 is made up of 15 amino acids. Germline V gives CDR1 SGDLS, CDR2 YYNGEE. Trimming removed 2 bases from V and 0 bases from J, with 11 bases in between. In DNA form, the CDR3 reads TGTGCCAGCAGCGTCTCCGGGGACATGAACACTGAAGCTTTCTTT. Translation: CASSVSGDMNTEAFF.

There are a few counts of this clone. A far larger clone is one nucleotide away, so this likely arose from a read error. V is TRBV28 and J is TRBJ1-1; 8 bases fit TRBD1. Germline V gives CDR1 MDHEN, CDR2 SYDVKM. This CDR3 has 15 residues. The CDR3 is CASSFRTGLNTEASF. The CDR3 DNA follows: TGTGCCAGCAGTTTCAGGACAGGGTTGAACACTGAAGCTTCCTTT.

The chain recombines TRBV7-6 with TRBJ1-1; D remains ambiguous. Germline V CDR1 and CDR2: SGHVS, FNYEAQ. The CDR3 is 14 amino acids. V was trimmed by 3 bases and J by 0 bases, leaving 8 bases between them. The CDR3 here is CASSLAGLNTEAFF. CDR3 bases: TGTGCCAGCAGCTTGGCAGGTTTGAACACTGAAGCTTTCTTT.

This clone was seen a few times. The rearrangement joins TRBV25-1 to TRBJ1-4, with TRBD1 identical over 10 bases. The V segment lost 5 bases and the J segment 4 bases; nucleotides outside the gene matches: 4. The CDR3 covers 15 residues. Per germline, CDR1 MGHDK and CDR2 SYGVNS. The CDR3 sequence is CASSKGQGYNEKLFF. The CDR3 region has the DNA TGTGCCAGCAGTAAGGGACAGGGGTATAATGAAAAACTGTTTTTT.

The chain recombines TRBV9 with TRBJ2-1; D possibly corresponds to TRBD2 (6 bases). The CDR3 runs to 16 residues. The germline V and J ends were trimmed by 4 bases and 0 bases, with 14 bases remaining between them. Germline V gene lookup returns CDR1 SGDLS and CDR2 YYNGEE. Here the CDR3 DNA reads TGTGCCAGCAGCCCTCAACTAGCCCCCTCCTACAATGAGCAGTTCTTC. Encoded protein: CASSPQLAPSYNEQFF. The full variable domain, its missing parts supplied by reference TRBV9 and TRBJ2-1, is DSGVTQTPKHLITATGQRVTLRCSPRSGDLSVYWYQQSLDQGLQFLIQYYNGEERAKGNILERFSAQQFPDLHSELNLSSLELGDSALYFCASSPQLAPSYNEQFFGPGTRLTVL.

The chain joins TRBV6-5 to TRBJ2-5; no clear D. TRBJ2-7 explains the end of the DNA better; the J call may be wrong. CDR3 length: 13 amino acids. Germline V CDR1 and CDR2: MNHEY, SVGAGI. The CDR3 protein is CASSYTATYEQYF. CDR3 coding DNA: TGTGCCAGCAGTTATACGGCGACCTACGAGCAGTACTTC.